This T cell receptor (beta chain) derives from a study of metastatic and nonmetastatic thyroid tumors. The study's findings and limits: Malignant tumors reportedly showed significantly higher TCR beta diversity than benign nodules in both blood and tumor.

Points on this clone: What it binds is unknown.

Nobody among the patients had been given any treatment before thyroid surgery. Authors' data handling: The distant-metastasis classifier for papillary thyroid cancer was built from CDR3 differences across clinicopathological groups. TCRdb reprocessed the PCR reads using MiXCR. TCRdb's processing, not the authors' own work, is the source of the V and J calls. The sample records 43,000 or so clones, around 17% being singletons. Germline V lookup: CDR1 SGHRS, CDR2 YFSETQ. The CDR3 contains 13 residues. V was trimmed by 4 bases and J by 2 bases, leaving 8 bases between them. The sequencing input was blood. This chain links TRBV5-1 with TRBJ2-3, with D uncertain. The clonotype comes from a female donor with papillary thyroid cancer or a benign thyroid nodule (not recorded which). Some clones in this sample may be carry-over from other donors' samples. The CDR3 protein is CASSLDPTDTQYF. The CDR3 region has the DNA TGCGCCAGCAGCCTGGACCCCACAGATACGCAGTATTTT. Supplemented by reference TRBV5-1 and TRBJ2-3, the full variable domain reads KAGVTQTPRYLIKTRGQQVTLSCSPISGHRSVSWYQQTPGQGLQFLFEYFSETQRNKGNFPGRFSGRQFSNSRSEMNVSTLELGDSALYLCASSLDPTDTQYFGPGTRLTVL.